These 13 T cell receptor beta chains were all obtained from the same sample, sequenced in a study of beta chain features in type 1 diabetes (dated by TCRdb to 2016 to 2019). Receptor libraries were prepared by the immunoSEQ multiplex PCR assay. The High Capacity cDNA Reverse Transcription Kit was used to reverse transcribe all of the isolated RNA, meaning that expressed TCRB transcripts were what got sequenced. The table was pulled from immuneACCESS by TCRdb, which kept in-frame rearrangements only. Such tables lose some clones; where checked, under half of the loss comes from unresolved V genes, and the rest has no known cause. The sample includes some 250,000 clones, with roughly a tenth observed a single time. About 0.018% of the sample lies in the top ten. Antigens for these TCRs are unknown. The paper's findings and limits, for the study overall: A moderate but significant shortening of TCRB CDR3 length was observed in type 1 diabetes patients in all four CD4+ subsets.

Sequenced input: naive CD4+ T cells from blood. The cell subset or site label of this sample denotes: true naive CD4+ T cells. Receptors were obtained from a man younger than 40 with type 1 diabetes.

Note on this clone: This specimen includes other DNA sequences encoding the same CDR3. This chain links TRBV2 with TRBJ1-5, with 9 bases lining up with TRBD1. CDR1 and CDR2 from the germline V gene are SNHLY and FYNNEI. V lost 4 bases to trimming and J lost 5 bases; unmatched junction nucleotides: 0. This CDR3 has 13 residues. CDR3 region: CASSGTGDQPQHF. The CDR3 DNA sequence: TGTGCCAGCAGTGGGACAGGGGATCAGCCCCAGCATTTT.

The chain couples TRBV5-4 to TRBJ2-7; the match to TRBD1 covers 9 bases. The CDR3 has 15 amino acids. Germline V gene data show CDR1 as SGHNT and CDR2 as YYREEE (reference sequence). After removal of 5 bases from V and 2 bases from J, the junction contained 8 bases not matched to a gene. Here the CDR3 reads CASRPSRTGAYEQYF. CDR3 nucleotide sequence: TGTGCCAGCAGGCCCAGCCGGACAGGGGCCTACGAGCAGTACTTC.

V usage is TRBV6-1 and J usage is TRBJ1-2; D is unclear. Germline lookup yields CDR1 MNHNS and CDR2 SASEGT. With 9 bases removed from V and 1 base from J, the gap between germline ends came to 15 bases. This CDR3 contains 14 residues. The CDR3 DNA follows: TGTGCCAGTAAACCCCTCAACAGTAACTATGGCTACACCTTC. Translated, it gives CASKPLNSNYGYTF.

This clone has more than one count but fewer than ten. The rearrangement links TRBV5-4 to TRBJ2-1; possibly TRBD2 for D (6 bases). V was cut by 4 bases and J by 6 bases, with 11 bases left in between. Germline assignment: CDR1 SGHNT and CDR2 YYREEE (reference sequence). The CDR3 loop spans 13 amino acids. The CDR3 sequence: CASSVTSLNEQFF. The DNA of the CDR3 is TGTGCCAGCAGCGTGACTAGTCTCAATGAGCAGTTCTTC.

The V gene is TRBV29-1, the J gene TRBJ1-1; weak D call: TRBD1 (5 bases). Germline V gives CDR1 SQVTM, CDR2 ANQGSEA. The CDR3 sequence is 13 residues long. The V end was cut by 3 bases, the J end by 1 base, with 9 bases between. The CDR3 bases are TGCAGCGTTGAGGGCAGGGCGAACACTGAAGCTTTCTTT. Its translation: CSVEGRANTEAFF.

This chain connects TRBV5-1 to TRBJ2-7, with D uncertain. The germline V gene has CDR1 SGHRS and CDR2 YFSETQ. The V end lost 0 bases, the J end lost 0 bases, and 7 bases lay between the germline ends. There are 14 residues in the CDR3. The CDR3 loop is CASSLVVHSYEQYF. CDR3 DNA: TGCGCCAGCAGCTTGGTTGTTCACTCCTACGAGCAGTACTTC.

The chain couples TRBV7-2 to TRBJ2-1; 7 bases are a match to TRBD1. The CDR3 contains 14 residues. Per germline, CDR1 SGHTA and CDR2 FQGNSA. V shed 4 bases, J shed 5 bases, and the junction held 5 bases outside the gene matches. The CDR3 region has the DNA TGTGCCAGCAGCTACCGGACAGGACACAATGAGCAGTTCTTC. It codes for CASSYRTGHNEQFF.

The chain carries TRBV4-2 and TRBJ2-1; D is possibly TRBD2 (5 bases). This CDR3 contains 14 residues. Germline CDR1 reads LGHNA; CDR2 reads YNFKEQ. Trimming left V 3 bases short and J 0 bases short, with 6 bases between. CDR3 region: CASSHRDSYNEQFF. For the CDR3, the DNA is TGTGCCAGCAGCCACCGGGACTCCTACAATGAGCAGTTCTTC.

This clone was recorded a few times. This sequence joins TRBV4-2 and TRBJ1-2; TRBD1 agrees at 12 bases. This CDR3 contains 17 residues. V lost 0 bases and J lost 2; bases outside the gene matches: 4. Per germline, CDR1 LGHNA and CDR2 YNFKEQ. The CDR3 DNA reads TGTGCCAGCAGCCAAGATAAGGGACAGGGGGCGAACTATGGCTACACCTTC. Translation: CASSQDKGQGANYGYTF.

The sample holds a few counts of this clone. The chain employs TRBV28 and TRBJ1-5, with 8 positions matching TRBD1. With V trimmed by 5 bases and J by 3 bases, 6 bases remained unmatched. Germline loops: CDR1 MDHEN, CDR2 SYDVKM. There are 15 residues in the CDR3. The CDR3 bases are TGTGCCAGCAGTCCCGGGACAGGCTTCAATCAGCCCCAGCATTTT. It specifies CASSPGTGFNQPQHF.

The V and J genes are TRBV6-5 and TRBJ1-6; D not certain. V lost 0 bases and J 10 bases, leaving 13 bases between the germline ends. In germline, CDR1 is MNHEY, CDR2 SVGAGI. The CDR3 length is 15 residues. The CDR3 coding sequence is TGTGCCAGCAGTTACTCGGCCGGGGTACAGTCACCCCTCCACTTT. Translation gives CASSYSAGVQSPLHF.

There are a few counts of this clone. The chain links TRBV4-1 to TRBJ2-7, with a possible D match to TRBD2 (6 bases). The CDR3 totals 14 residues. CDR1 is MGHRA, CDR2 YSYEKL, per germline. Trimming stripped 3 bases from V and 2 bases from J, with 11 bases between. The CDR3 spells CASSHGGTPYEQYF. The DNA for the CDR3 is TGCGCCAGCAGCCATGGCGGGACCCCCTACGAGCAGTACTTC.

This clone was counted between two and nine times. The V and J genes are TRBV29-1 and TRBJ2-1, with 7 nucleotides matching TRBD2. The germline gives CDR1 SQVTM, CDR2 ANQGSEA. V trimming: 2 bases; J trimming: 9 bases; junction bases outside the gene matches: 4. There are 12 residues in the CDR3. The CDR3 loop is CSVESGVVEQFF. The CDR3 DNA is TGCAGCGTTGAAAGCGGGGTGGTTGAGCAGTTCTTC.